Listed below are T cell receptor beta chains from one sample, sequenced in a study of cytomegalovirus exposure and HLA in healthy donors. The protocol was immunoSEQ multiplex PCR, while the TCRdb copy is restricted to in-frame clones and leaves out a portion. The sample carries some 180,000 clones, roughly 85% recorded once. Sequences were obtained from PBMCs. These receptors were collected from a woman in her 30s in good health and CMV-seropositive. Each CDR3 is given without its conserved first and last residue. The order of the fields is V gene, CDR3 protein.

TRBV7-2	ASSLGSSGHTGELF
TRBV29-1	SAGTGGETQY
TRBV4-2	ASSQGTSAQETQY
TRBV4-2	ASSPREQQETQY
TRBV10-3	AVTSGTKSLDTQY
TRBV15	ATSRGQGAIGYT
TRBV2	ASSGDIRSYGYT
TRBV2	ASGYRVSETQY
TRBV5-4	ASRRDRETDTQY
TRBV7-6	ASSSRENTGELF
TRBV19	ASRLAGGGPNEQF
TRBV11-1	ASSLALDRSLEQY
TRBV27	ASRRDSSYEQY
TRBV7-6	ASSPYGRGVYNEQF
TRBV29-1	SVSQGGYTGELF
TRBV20-1	SVQEANEQY
TRBV5-4	ASSLFGGGNSPLH
TRBV7-9	ASSSIRTGLRSGANVLT
TRBV5-4	ASSLRLNNSPLH
TRBV15	ATSRVQDRNYEQY
TRBV6-5	ATETGDGYT
TRBV27	ASSTGLKPQH
TRBV10-3	AIRQTGDTEAF
TRBV6-1	ASSEVGTDRGAQH
TRBV19	ASSNQTGGQETQY
TRBV27	ASSSLAGRAPQETQY
TRBV5-1	ASSFSTSGGPTDTQY
TRBV11-2	ASSFRRVPNYGYT
TRBV11-2	ASSSITGGIGRGLF
TRBV7-6	ASSPSGADTEAF
TRBV27	ASSLSSGTAGELF